This TCR beta chain was sequenced in a study of blood T cell repertoires in COVID-19. On the study more broadly: Collection of acute and convalescent COVID-19 samples took place in the United States, Italy and Spain. PBMCs, B-cell-depleted T cells, or T cells were the source of the cDNA or gDNA that made up the material.

This table comes from immunoSEQ multiplex PCR, and its TCRdb copy is limited to in-frame clones, with some not included. The top ten hold about a tenth of the sample, which has 60,000 or so clones, approximately 88% seen once. CDR1 and CDR2 (germline): ENHRY, SYGVKD. V was shortened by 7 bases and J by 4 bases, with 7 bases between the two germline ends. This CDR3 contains 11 residues. Seattle cases were enrolled at active infection and followed longitudinally. Material: peripheral blood. This clonotype was sampled from a man aged 30 to 45 with COVID-19, enrolled during active disease. The rearrangement uses TRBV10-3 and TRBJ1-2; a weak D match, TRBD1 (6 bases). As DNA, the CDR3 is TGTGCCATCAAGGACAGCTATGGCTACACCTTC. It translates to CAIKDSYGYTF.